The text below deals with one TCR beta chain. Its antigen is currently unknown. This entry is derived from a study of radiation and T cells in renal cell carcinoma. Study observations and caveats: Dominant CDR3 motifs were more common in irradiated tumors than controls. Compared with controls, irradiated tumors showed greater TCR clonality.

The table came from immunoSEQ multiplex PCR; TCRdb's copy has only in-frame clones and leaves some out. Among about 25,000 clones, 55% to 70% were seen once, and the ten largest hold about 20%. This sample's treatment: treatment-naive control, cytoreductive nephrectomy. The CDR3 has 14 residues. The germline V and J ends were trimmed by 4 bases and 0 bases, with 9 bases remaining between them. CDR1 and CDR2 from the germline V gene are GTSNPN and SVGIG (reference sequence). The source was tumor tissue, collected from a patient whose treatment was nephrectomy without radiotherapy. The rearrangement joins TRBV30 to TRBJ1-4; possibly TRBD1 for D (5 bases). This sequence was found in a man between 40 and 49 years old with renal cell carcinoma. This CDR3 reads CAWKGGATNEKLFF. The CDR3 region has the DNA TGTGCCTGGAAGGGAGGGGCAACTAATGAAAAACTGTTTTTT.